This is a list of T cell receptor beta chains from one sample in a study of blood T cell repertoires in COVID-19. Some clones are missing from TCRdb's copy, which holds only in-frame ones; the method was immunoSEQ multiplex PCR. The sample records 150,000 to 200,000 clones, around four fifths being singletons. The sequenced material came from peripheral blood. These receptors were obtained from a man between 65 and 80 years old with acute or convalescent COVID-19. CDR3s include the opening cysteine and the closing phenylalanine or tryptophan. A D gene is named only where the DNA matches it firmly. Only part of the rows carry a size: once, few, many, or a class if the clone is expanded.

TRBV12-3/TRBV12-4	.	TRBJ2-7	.	CASSPTPYEQYF	TGTGCCAGCAGCCCTACGCCCTACGAGCAGTACTTC
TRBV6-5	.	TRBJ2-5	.	CASNPRGSQETQYF	TGTGCCAGCAACCCCCGGGGGTCCCAAGAGACCCAGTACTTC
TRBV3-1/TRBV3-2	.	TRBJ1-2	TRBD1	CASSRTGTAAFNTF	TGTGCCAGCAGTCGTACCGGGACAGCGGCCTTTAACACCTTC
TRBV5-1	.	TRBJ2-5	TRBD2	CASSLVASGVGETQYF	TGCGCCAGCAGCTTGGTAGCTAGCGGGGTTGGAGAGACCCAGTACTTC
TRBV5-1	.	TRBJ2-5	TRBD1	CASSSGQGMQTQYF	TGCGCCAGCAGCAGCGGACAGGGGATGCAGACCCAGTACTTC
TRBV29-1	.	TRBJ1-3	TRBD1	CSVEEGQGYGNTIYF	TGCAGCGTTGAAGAGGGACAGGGATATGGAAACACCATATATTTT
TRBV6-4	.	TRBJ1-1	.	CASSDTGTNTEAFF	TGTGCCAGCAGTGATACGGGAACGAACACTGAAGCTTTCTTT
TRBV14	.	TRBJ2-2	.	CASSHELGSGELFF	TGTGCCAGCAGCCACGAACTAGGGTCTGGGGAGCTGTTTTTT
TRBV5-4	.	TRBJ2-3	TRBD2	CASSPKAGGRTDTQYF	TGTGCCAGCAGCCCCAAAGCGGGAGGGCGCACAGATACGCAGTATTTT
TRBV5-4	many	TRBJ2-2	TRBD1	CASSPGQGGVLGGELFF	TGTGCCAGCAGCCCCGGACAGGGTGGTGTCCTGGGAGGGGAGCTGTTTTTT
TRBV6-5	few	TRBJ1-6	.	CASRKSSYNSPLHF	TGTGCCAGCAGGAAGAGCTCCTATAATTCACCCCTCCACTTT
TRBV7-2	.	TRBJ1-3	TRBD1	CASSQRRGQETIYF	TGTGCCAGCAGCCAGAGGAGGGGGCAAGAGACCATATATTTT
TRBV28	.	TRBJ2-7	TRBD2	CASSLLASGSNEQYF	TGTGCCAGCAGTTTATTGGCTAGCGGGAGTAACGAGCAGTACTTC
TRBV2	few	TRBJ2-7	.	CASSARLPSAYEQYF	TGTGCCAGCAGTGCCCGTCTCCCCTCCGCCTACGAGCAGTACTTC
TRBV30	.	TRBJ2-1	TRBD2	CAWSPPFWGGPKFF	TGTGCCTGGAGCCCTCCGTTTTGGGGAGGGCCGAAGTTCTTC
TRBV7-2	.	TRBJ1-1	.	CASSPPSARAEAFF	TGTGCCAGCAGCCCCCCGTCTGCGAGGGCTGAAGCTTTCTTT
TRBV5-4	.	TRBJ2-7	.	CASSLEDNSYEQYF	TGTGCCAGCAGCTTGGAGGACAACTCCTACGAGCAGTACTTC
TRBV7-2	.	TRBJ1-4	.	CASSLGGPEKLFF	TGTGCCAGCAGCTTAGGAGGCCCCGAAAAACTGTTTTTT
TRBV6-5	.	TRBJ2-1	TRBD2	CASGRRAGLEQFF	TGTGCCAGCGGACGGAGAGCGGGGCTTGAGCAGTTCTTC
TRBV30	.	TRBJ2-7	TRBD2	CAWRLAGVTEQYF	TGTGCCTGGAGACTAGCGGGAGTAACCGAGCAGTACTTC
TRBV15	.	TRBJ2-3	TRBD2	CATSREGVLAGGIDTQYF	TGTGCCACCAGCAGAGAAGGCGTCCTAGCGGGGGGAATAGATACGCAGTATTTT
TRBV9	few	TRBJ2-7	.	CASSVAGGPSGEQYF	TGTGCCAGCAGCGTAGCCGGGGGGCCCTCTGGTGAGCAGTACTTC
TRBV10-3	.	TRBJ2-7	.	CATFRGVPGEQYF	TGTGCCACGTTTAGGGGCGTCCCTGGGGAGCAGTACTTC
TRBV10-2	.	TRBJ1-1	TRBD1	CASSGQGFEAFF	TGCGCCAGCAGTGGACAGGGATTCGAAGCTTTCTTT
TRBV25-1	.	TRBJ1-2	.	CASSESASTNYGYTF	TGTGCCAGCAGTGAATCTGCCAGCACTAATTATGGCTACACCTTC
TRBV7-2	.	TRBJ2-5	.	CASSILRETQYF	TGTGCCAGCAGCATCCTGAGGGAGACCCAGTACTTC
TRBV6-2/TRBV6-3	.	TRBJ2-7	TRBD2	CASSYGTSPSYEQYF	TGTGCCAGCAGTTATGGGACTAGCCCCTCCTACGAGCAGTACTTC
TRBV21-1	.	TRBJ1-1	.	CASSKSPPITEAFF	TGTGCCAGCAGCAAGTCCCCGCCTATCACTGAAGCTTTCTTT
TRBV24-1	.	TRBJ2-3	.	CATSDASDSTDTQYF	TGTGCCACCAGTGATGCCTCGGACAGTACAGATACGCAGTATTTT
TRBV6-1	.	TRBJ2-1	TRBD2	CASSETSGGSSYNEQFF	TGTGCCAGCAGTGAAACTAGCGGGGGGAGCTCCTACAATGAGCAGTTCTTC
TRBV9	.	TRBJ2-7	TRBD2	CASSASGRASYEQYF	TGTGCCAGCAGCGCTAGCGGGAGGGCCTCCTACGAGCAGTACTTC
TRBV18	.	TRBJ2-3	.	CASSDGHISDTQYF	TGTGCCAGCTCAGACGGACATATATCAGATACGCAGTATTTT
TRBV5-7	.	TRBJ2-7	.	CASRVGSYEQYF	TGTGCCAGCAGGGTGGGGAGCTACGAGCAGTACTTC
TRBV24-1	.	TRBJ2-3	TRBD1	CATRSGQGTDTQYF	TGTGCCACCAGATCGGGACAGGGAACAGATACGCAGTATTTT
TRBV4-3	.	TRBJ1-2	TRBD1	CASSRGQANYGYTF	TGCGCCAGCAGCCGAGGACAGGCCAACTATGGCTACACCTTC
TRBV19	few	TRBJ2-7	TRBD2	CASSTSGGFEQYF	TGTGCCAGTAGTACGTCGGGGGGGTTCGAGCAGTACTTC
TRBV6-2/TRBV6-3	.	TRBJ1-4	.	CASSYLVFEKLFF	TGTGCCAGCAGTTATTTAGTTTTTGAAAAACTGTTTTTT
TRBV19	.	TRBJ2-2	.	CASGFLGGNTGELFF	TGTGCCAGCGGCTTTCTCGGGGGAAACACCGGGGAGCTGTTTTTT
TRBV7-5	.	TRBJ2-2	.	CVRSPPSSAGELFF	TGTGTCAGAAGCCCACCGAGCTCGGCCGGGGAGCTGTTTTTT
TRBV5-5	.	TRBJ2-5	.	CASSLAPSGQETQYF	TGTGCCAGCAGCTTGGCCCCTTCGGGGCAAGAGACCCAGTACTTC
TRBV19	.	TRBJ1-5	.	CASSTQGWGNQPQHF	TGTGCCAGTAGCACCCAGGGATGGGGCAATCAGCCCCAGCATTTT
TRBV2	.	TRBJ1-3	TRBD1	CASRGTVSGNTIYF	TGTGCCAGCAGGGGGACAGTCTCTGGAAACACCATATATTTT
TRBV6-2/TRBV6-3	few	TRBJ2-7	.	CASSVHGLAYEQYF	TGTGCCAGCAGTGTCCACGGTCTAGCCTACGAGCAGTACTTC
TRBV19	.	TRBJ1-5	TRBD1	CASSIRVEGTGVFPQHF	TGTGCCAGTAGTATTAGAGTAGAAGGGACAGGTGTATTCCCCCAGCATTTT
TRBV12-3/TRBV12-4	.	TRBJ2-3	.	CASSLGSGDTQYF	TGTGCCAGCAGTTTAGGCAGCGGAGATACGCAGTATTTT
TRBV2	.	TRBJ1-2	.	CASSYNREGGYTF	TGTGCCAGCAGTTATAACAGGGAAGGCGGCTACACCTTC
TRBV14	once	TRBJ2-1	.	CASSQGQGREQFF	TGTGCCAGCAGCCAAGGGCAGGGAAGGGAGCAGTTCTTC
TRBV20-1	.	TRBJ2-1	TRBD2	CSASSGRAFYNEQFF	TGCAGTGCTAGTTCCGGGAGGGCCTTCTACAATGAGCAGTTCTTC
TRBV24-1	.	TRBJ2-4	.	CATSEPQGNQYF	TGTGCCACCAGTGAGCCACAGGGCAATCAGTACTTC
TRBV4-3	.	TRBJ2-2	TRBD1	CASSQDWGQGNTGELFF	TGCGCCAGCAGCCAAGATTGGGGACAGGGAAACACCGGGGAGCTGTTTTTT
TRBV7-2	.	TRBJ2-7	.	CASSLVADSKYEQYF	TGTGCCAGCAGCTTAGTTGCGGACTCAAAATACGAGCAGTACTTC
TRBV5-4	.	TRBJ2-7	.	CASSLAGNSYEQYF	TGTGCCAGCAGCTTGGCGGGAAACTCCTACGAGCAGTACTTC
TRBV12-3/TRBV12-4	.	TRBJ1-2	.	CASSYDSIKGYTF	TGTGCCAGCAGCTACGACTCTATTAAGGGCTACACCTTC